Only a few counts were recorded for the clone carrying this TCR beta chain. The antigen remains undetermined. The record originates from a study of radiotherapy plus CTLA-4 blockade in lung cancer. Trimming removed 3 bases from V and 5 bases from J; junction bases left unmatched: 9. Germline V gene sequence: CDR1 KGHSH, CDR2 LQKENI. The CDR3 length is 15 residues. Profiling relied on immunoSEQ multiplex PCR, and the TCRdb table lists in-frame clones only, not all of them. The sample has nearly 110,000 clones; about 84% are singletons. Focal radiation plus CTLA-4 blockade with ipilimumab was given to patients with chemo-refractory metastatic non-small-cell lung cancer. Findings and limits, study-wide: TCR clones of tumor origin grew in blood after radiotherapy plus ipilimumab.

The gene calls are TRBV18 and TRBJ2-7; 8 nucleotides line up with TRBD1. This sequence was found in a human donor with non-small cell lung cancer that progressed on radiotherapy plus ipilimumab. Some clones in this sample may be carry-over from other donors' samples. Sequencing was performed on peripheral blood, taken from a patient treated with radiotherapy plus ipilimumab. CDR3 coding DNA: TGTGCCAGCTCACCGAGGACAGGGAGTCGCGACGAGCAGTACTTC. Amino acid sequence: CASSPRTGSRDEQYF.